The text below deals with one T cell receptor beta chain. Antigen specificity is unknown. The germline V and J ends were trimmed by 0 bases and 0 bases, with 4 bases remaining between them. The CDR3 runs 14 residues. CDR1 SGHDT and CDR2 YYEEEE come from the germline V gene. Assay: immunoSEQ multiplex PCR; the TCRdb copy retains only in-frame clones and omits some. This table has about 120,000 clones, roughly 95% appearing once. This sample is part of a study of graft-versus-host responses after intestinal transplantation. Overall study: Multivisceral, liver-intestinal, or isolated intestinal transplants were given to recipients. Recipients were all induced with anti-thymocyte globulin, then given tacrolimus and steroids for about three years.

This material consisted of unstimulated CD8+ T cells sorted from spleen or lymph node cells, taken before intestinal transplant. The J gene is TRBJ2-4, the V gene TRBV5-6; D uncertain. This receptor was taken from a human donor who received an intestinal transplant. CDR3 in amino acids: CASSLGQAKNIQYF. CDR3 DNA: TGTGCCAGCAGCTTGGGACAAGCCAAAAACATTCAGTACTTC.